The 31 T cell receptor beta chains below were found in one sample sequenced in a study of blood T cell repertoires in COVID-19. Repertoires were generated with immunoSEQ multiplex PCR, while TCRdb's copy carries only in-frame clones and drops some. The data show 150,000 to 200,000 clones, more than 75% seen once. Specimen: peripheral blood. The source of these receptors is a woman between 40 and 50 years old with COVID-19, enrolled during active disease.

This chain connects TRBV30 to TRBJ1-1, with D unresolved. V was cut by 4 bases and J by 5 bases, with 11 bases left in between. CDR3 size: 12 residues. CDR1 is GTSNPN and CDR2 is SVGIG in the germline V gene (reference sequence). CDR3 residues: CAWIGVGTEAFF. The CDR3 DNA follows: TGTGCCTGGATCGGGGTTGGGACTGAAGCTTTCTTT.

The rearrangement links TRBV14 to TRBJ1-2; tentatively, D is TRBD1 (5 bases). Germline V gives CDR1 SGHDN, CDR2 FVKESK. Trimming shortened V by 4 bases and J by 8 bases, and 17 bases separated the two germline ends. The CDR3 totals 14 residues. CDR3 loop: CASSRIQGGSGYTF. The CDR3 DNA reads TGTGCCAGCAGCCGGATCCAGGGAGGTAGCGGCTACACCTTC.

This chain connects TRBV11-3 to TRBJ2-3, with 8 bases identical to TRBD1. The CDR3 consists of 12 residues. Trimming at V came to 5 bases and at J to 11 bases, leaving 6 bases not matched to a gene. CDR1 and CDR2 from the germline V gene are SGHNT and YENEEA. CDR3: CASSSTGTGQYF. As DNA, the CDR3 is TGTGCCAGCAGCAGCACCGGGACAGGGCAGTATTTT. Full variable domain (outside the CDR3, taken from reference TRBV11-3 and TRBJ2-3): EAGVVQSPRYKIIEKKQPVAFWCNPISGHNTLYWYLQNLGQGPELLIRYENEEAVDDSQLPKDRFSAERLKGVDSTLKIQPAELGDSAVYLCASSSTGTGQYFGPGTRLTVL.

The J gene is TRBJ1-1, the V gene TRBV5-5; no clear D. CDR3 length: 16 amino acids. Germline CDR1 SGHKS, CDR2 YYEKEE (reference sequence). V lost 2 bases and J 6 bases, leaving 20 bases between the germline ends. CDR3 DNA sequence: TGTGCCAGCAGCTTAAACTCGATGATAATGTCCTCTGAAGCTTTCTTT. This encodes CASSLNSMIMSSEAFF.

The DNA of the CDR3 is TGTGCCAGCAGGCTACAGGGGATGAACACCGGGGAGCTGTTTTTT. Its translation: CASRLQGMNTGELFF. The genes are TRBV6-5 and TRBJ2-2, with TRBD1 matching over 7 bases. V lost 6 bases, J lost 1 base, and 5 bases stayed unmatched. The germline gives CDR1 MNHEY, CDR2 SVGAGI. CDR3 length: 15 residues.

The chain links TRBV10-3 to TRBJ1-2; D gene unclear. Germline-derived CDR1 and CDR2 are ENHRY and SYGVKD. The CDR3 is made up of 14 amino acids. With 0 bases removed from V and 6 bases from J, the gap between germline ends came to 11 bases. CDR3 in amino acids: CAISESVGAHGYTF. In nucleotides, the CDR3 is TGTGCCATCAGTGAGTCCGTGGGAGCCCATGGCTACACCTTC.

The rearrangement joins TRBV29-1 to TRBJ1-3, with D unresolved. Trimming shortened V by 7 bases and J by 8 bases, and 15 bases separated the two germline ends. Per germline, CDR1 SQVTM and CDR2 ANQGSEA. The CDR3 is 12 amino acids. The DNA for the CDR3 is TGCAGCGCTGGACTTAGATTCGACACCATATATTTT. Translation: CSAGLRFDTIYF.

The CDR3 protein is CASSVSGGARNEQYF. Written as DNA, the CDR3 is TGTGCCAGCAGCGTTAGCGGGGGGGCCAGGAACGAGCAGTACTTC. V gene TRBV11-3 combines with J gene TRBJ2-7; 11 positions match TRBD2. After removal of 5 bases from V and 5 bases from J, the junction contained 8 bases not matched to a gene. The CDR3 is 15 amino acids. The germline V gene has CDR1 SGHNT and CDR2 YENEEA.

This rearrangement joins TRBV5-1 to TRBJ2-3; 10 bases align to TRBD2. The CDR3 contains 16 residues. Germline values: CDR1 SGHRS, CDR2 YFSETQ. The V and J ends lost 5 bases and 4 bases, in that order; junction bases with no gene match: 10. Written as DNA, the CDR3 is TGCGCCAGCAGTTCGGGGGGGACTAGCGAAGCAGATACGCAGTATTTT. Translating gives CASSSGGTSEADTQYF.

CDR3 protein: CASSSDRVEAFF. CDR3 sequence (DNA): TGTGCCAGCAGCTCCGACAGAGTTGAAGCTTTCTTT. V and J are TRBV7-2 and TRBJ1-1; maybe TRBD1 (5 bases). CDR3 size: 12 residues. Germline assignment: CDR1 SGHTA and CDR2 FQGNSA. Trimming took 4 bases from V and 7 from J, leaving 10 bases between them.

This chain connects TRBV5-5 to TRBJ2-7; D perhaps matches TRBD2 (5 bases). Germline V CDR1 and CDR2: SGHKS, YYEKEE (reference sequence). CDR3 size: 17 residues. Between the trimmed V and J ends, which lost 4 bases and 0 bases, there was a span of 20 bases. The CDR3 region has the DNA TGTGCCAGCAGCCCCTACGCGGGTGGCCGACGCTCCTACGAGCAGTACTTC. Its protein product is CASSPYAGGRRSYEQYF.

This chain joins TRBV5-1 and TRBJ2-3; D remains unclear. CDR1 and CDR2 (germline): SGHRS, YFSETQ. The CDR3 consists of 15 residues. V was cut by 4 bases and J by 2 bases, with 14 bases left in between. CDR3 sequence (DNA): TGCGCCAGCAGCCCGAATAACTTATACACAGATACGCAGTATTTT. Translated: CASSPNNLYTDTQYF.

The chain employs TRBV18 and TRBJ2-3, with D hard to call. V dropped 3 bases and J dropped 1 base, with 11 bases sitting between them. Germline CDR1 and CDR2: KGHSH and LQKENI. CDR3 size: 15 residues. CDR3 DNA: TGTGCCAGCTCACCTTTTAGTACCGGCACAGATACGCAGTATTTT. Its translation: CASSPFSTGTDTQYF.

The CDR3 DNA reads TGTGCCAGCAGCTTATTCCCGGGTAATCAGCCCCAGCATTTT. This encodes CASSLFPGNQPQHF. J is TRBJ1-5 and V is TRBV7-2; D unresolved. Trimming shortened V by 2 bases and J by 4 bases, and 9 bases separated the two germline ends. Germline CDR1 is SGHTA and CDR2 is FQGNSA. The CDR3 has 14 amino acids.

With respect to this clone: In the same sample, other DNA sequences code for this CDR3. The V and J genes are TRBV18 and TRBJ2-7; D gene uncertain. In germline, CDR1 is KGHSH, CDR2 LQKENI. This CDR3 comprises 13 residues. Trimming took 4 bases from V and 3 from J, leaving 10 bases between them. CDR3 sequence reads: CASSQSQIYEQYF. The CDR3 DNA reads TGTGCCAGCTCACAAAGCCAAATCTACGAGCAGTACTTC.

The chain recombines TRBV5-1 with TRBJ2-7; the D gene is possibly TRBD1 (7 bases). This CDR3 has 15 amino acids. Germline loops: CDR1 SGHRS, CDR2 YFSETQ. V lost 4 bases and J 2 bases, leaving 16 bases between the germline ends. The CDR3 is CASSPPGGTPYEQYF. In DNA, the CDR3 is TGCGCCAGCAGCCCCCCAGGGGGGACACCCTACGAGCAGTACTTC.

This rearrangement joins TRBV27 to TRBJ2-1; 7 nucleotides agree with TRBD1. Germline CDR1 is MNHEY and CDR2 is SMNVEV (reference sequence). The V and J ends lost 5 bases and 5 bases, in that order; junction bases with no gene match: 18. The CDR3 has 18 amino acids. CDR3 sequence: CASSPPRGLTRLNNEQFF. DNA for the CDR3: TGTGCCAGCAGTCCGCCTAGGGGGCTCACCCGACTTAACAATGAGCAGTTCTTC.

The chain joins TRBV19 to TRBJ2-7, with a weak D call TRBD2 (6 bases). Trimming shortened V by 5 bases and J by 2 bases, and 16 bases separated the two germline ends. Germline V gene lookup returns CDR1 LNHDA and CDR2 SQIVND (reference sequence). This CDR3 contains 15 residues. CDR3 protein: CASSLGTQTPYEQYF. CDR3 in DNA: TGTGCCAGTAGTCTCGGGACTCAAACCCCCTACGAGCAGTACTTC.

The table lists this clone with a count of one. The chain combines TRBV5-8 with TRBJ2-1, with 8 nucleotides matching TRBD2. CDR1 and CDR2 (germline): SGHTS, YDEGEE. The CDR3 totals 16 residues. The V segment lost 7 bases and the J segment 3 bases; nucleotides outside the gene matches: 12. CDR3 coding DNA: TGTGCCAGCCCCAATCTTGCCGGGACTAGCTACAATGAGCAGTTCTTC. Protein: CASPNLAGTSYNEQFF. Full variable domain (remainder filled in from reference TRBV5-8 and TRBJ2-1): EAGVTQSPTHLIKTRGQQATLRCSPISGHTSVYWYQQALGLGLQFLLWYDEGEERNRGNFPPRFSGRQFPNYSSELNVNALELEDSALYLCASPNLAGTSYNEQFFGPGTRLTVL.

This clone has just a few counts. J is TRBJ2-7 and V is TRBV5-6; a possible D gene is TRBD2 (5 bases). This CDR3 is built from 15 residues. Trimming removed 0 bases at V and 2 bases at J, with 12 bases between. Per the germline V gene, CDR1 is SGHDT and CDR2 is YYEEEE. The CDR3 spells CASSLAGLATYEQYF. CDR3 coding DNA: TGTGCCAGCAGCTTGGCCGGTCTAGCTACCTACGAGCAGTACTTC.

This chain links TRBV6-6 with TRBJ1-5, with D hard to call. This CDR3 is built from 14 residues. Germline CDR1 reads MNHNY; CDR2 reads SVGAGI (reference sequence). V lost 0 bases to trimming and J lost 4 bases, with 7 bases between them. CDR3 sequence reads: CASSYSSVNQPQHF. The CDR3 nucleotides read TGTGCCAGCAGTTACTCGAGTGTAAATCAGCCCCAGCATTTT.

The chain links TRBV5-8 to TRBJ1-4, with TRBD1 matching over 7 bases. V was pared by 4 bases and J by 10 bases, with 4 bases of the junction left unmatched. CDR3 length: 12 amino acids. Germline assignment: CDR1 SGHTS and CDR2 YDEGEE. In DNA form, the CDR3 reads TGTGCCAGCAGCCGTACAGGGGCAAAACTGTTTTTT. Translated: CASSRTGAKLFF. The full variable domain, completed using reference TRBV5-8 and TRBJ1-4, is EAGVTQSPTHLIKTRGQQATLRCSPISGHTSVYWYQQALGLGLQFLLWYDEGEERNRGNFPPRFSGRQFPNYSSELNVNALELEDSALYLCASSRTGAKLFFGSGTQLSVL.

The rearrangement uses TRBV6-4 and TRBJ2-4; 7 bases fit TRBD1. J gave up 0 bases and V 2 bases, and 19 bases lay outside the gene matches. This CDR3 contains 21 residues. Germline-derived CDR1 and CDR2 are MRHNA and SNTAGT. The CDR3 region has the DNA TGTGCCAGCAGTGACCGACAGGGTTTGGGGTACTCACAAGGAGCCAAAAACATTCAGTACTTC. It codes for CASSDRQGLGYSQGAKNIQYF.

The chain combines TRBV10-3 with TRBJ2-3; 7 positions match TRBD1. V was clipped by 4 bases and J by 2 bases; unmatched bases: 15. The CDR3 length is 18 residues. Germline-derived CDR1 and CDR2 are ENHRY and SYGVKD. The DNA for the CDR3 is TGTGCCATCAGTGTAACTACGGGACAGCGGACCTCCACAGATACGCAGTATTTT. This encodes CAISVTTGQRTSTDTQYF.

This chain joins TRBV18 and TRBJ1-2; tentative D call: TRBD1 (5 bases). This CDR3 is built from 14 residues. Germline CDR1 KGHSH, CDR2 LQKENI. V dropped 3 bases and J dropped 4 bases, with 12 bases sitting between them. This CDR3 is CASSPGGTIYGYTF. The CDR3 DNA reads as TGTGCCAGCTCACCCGGAGGGACCATCTATGGCTACACCTTC.

The chain recombines TRBV5-8 with TRBJ2-7, with D maybe TRBD1 (5 bases). CDR1 and CDR2 (germline): SGHTS, YDEGEE. This CDR3 has 14 amino acids. V lost 2 bases, J lost 0 bases, and 9 bases lay in between. The CDR3 spells CASSFDSLSYEQYF. In DNA form, the CDR3 reads TGTGCCAGCAGCTTCGACAGTCTCTCCTACGAGCAGTACTTC.

The chain employs TRBV9 and TRBJ2-3, with 11 bases fitting TRBD2. This CDR3 has 15 residues. V shed 3 bases and J 6 bases; nucleotides not matched to a gene: 6. Germline values: CDR1 SGDLS, CDR2 YYNGEE. CDR3 sequence (DNA): TGTGCCAGCAGCGCTACTAGCGGGGGCGTTGATACGCAGTATTTT. Protein sequence: CASSATSGGVDTQYF.

V and J are TRBV10-3 and TRBJ1-1; D possibly corresponds to TRBD1 (6 bases). The CDR3 is 15 residues long. Deletions cut 11 bases from V and 1 base from J, with 20 bases between. Per the germline V gene, CDR1 is ENHRY and CDR2 is SYGVKD. CDR3 in DNA: TGTGCCGTCTTACAGAACAGGGCGCGGAACACTGAAGCTTTCTTT. It codes for CAVLQNRARNTEAFF.

The genes are TRBV7-2 and TRBJ1-5; TRBD1 aligns across 10 bases. The germline V gene encodes CDR1 SGHTA and CDR2 FQGNSA. V was pared by 3 bases and J by 6 bases, with 2 bases of the junction left unmatched. The CDR3 has 14 residues. The CDR3 sequence: CASSFGTGVQPQHF. The CDR3 region has the DNA TGTGCCAGCAGCTTTGGGACAGGGGTTCAGCCCCAGCATTTT.

The chain employs TRBV3-1 (or the pseudogene TRBV3-2) and TRBJ2-5, with 7 positions matching TRBD1. The CDR3 runs 14 residues. The ends lost 5 bases at V and 5 bases at J; junction bases unmatched: 8. In germline, CDR1 is LGHDT, CDR2 YNNKEL (reference sequence). The CDR3: CASSGRDRGETQYF. The CDR3 coding sequence is TGTGCCAGCAGCGGCCGGGACAGAGGGGAGACCCAGTACTTC.

A few counts support this clone. The CDR3 protein is CASRLRGGTDTQYF. The DNA of the CDR3 is TGTGCCAGCCGACTAAGAGGTGGGACAGATACGCAGTATTTT. The rearrangement links TRBV3-1 (or the pseudogene TRBV3-2) to TRBJ2-3, with D possibly being TRBD2 (5 bases). This CDR3 has 14 amino acids. V lost 8 bases and J lost 3, with 15 bases in between. CDR1 and CDR2 from the germline V gene are LGHDT and YNNKEL (reference sequence).